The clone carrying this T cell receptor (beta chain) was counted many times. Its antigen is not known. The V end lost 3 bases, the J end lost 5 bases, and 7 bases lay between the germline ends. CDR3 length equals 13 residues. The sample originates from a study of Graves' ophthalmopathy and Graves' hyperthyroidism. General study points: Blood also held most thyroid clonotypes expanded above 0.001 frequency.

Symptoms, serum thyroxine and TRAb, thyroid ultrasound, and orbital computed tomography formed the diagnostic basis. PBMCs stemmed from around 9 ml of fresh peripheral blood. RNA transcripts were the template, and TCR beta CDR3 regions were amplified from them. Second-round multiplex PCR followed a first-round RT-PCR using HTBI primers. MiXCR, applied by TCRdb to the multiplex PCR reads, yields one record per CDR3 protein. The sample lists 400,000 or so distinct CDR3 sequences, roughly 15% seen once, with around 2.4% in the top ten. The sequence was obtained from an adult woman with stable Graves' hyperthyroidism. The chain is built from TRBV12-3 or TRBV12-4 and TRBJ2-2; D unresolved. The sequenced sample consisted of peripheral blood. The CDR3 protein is CASSLDGTGELFF. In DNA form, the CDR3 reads TGTGCCAGCAGTTTGGATGGGACCGGGGAGCTGTTTTTT.